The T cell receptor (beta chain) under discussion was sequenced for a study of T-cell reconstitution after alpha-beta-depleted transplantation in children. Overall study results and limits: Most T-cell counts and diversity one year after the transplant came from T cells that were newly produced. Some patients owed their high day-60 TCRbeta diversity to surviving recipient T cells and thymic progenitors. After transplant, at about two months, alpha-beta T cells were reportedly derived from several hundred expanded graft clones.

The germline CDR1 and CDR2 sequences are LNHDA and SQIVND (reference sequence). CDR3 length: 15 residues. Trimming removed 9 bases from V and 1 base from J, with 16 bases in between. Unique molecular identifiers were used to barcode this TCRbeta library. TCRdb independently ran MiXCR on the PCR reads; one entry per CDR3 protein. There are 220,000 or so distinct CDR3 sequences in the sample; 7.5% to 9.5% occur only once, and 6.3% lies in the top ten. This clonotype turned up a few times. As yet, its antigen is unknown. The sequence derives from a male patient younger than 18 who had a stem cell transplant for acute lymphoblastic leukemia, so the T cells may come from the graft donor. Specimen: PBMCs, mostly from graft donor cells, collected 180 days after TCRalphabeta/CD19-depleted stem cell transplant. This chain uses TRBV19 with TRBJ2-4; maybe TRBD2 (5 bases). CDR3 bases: TGTGCCAGCAGTCCGGGGATGGGGGCCAAAAACATTCAGTACTTC. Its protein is CASSPGMGAKNIQYF.